These 18 T cell receptor beta chains originate from one sample sequenced in a study of T-cell reconstitution after alpha-beta-depleted transplantation in children. Unique molecular identifiers were built into the TCRbeta library. TCRdb redid the calling of the PCR reads with MiXCR, one entry per CDR3 protein. The sample has about 460,000 distinct CDR3 sequences, roughly a tenth seen once. Sequenced material: PBMCs, taken before TCRalphabeta/CD19-depleted stem cell transplant. The receptors originated from a child aged 2 to 10 with inherited bone marrow failure, due to receive a stem cell transplant.

This clonotype was detected many times. The chain couples TRBV11-1 to TRBJ1-4; 8 nucleotides agree with TRBD1. The CDR3 length is 18 residues. Germline loops: CDR1 SGHAT, CDR2 FQDESV (reference sequence). V shed 2 bases, J shed 1 base, and the junction held 9 bases outside the gene matches. CDR3 nucleotides: TGTGCCAGCAGCTTAAGCACAGGGGGTTGGGTAACTAATGAAAAACTGTTTTTT. It specifies CASSLSTGGWVTNEKLFF.

This chain uses TRBV4-3 with TRBJ2-1; unclear D gene. Germline V gene sequence: CDR1 LGHNA, CDR2 YSLEER. V gave up 1 base and J gave up 1 base, with 5 bases separating them. CDR3 length: 14 residues. The CDR3 is CASSQVNSYNEQFF. DNA of the CDR3: TGCGCCAGCAGCCAAGTGAATTCCTACAATGAGCAGTTCTTC.

Many counts were recorded for this clonotype. The chain combines TRBV20-1 with TRBJ2-3, with D perhaps being TRBD1 or TRBD2 (6 bases each). The CDR3 consists of 13 residues. Germline CDR1 and CDR2: DFQATT and SNEGSKA (reference sequence). The V and J ends lost 4 bases and 3 bases respectively, with 11 bases between them. CDR3 protein: CSATPGATDTQYF. The CDR3, as DNA: TGCAGTGCTACCCCGGGGGCTACAGATACGCAGTATTTT.

This clonotype was seen ten or more times. This sequence joins TRBV4-3 and TRBJ2-5; the match to TRBD2 covers 9 bases. CDR3 length: 18 amino acids. Germline V gives CDR1 LGHNA, CDR2 YSLEER. V shed 0 bases, J shed 4 bases, and the junction held 12 bases outside the gene matches. The chain's CDR3 is CASSQELVAGVVGETQYF. CDR3 DNA sequence: TGCGCCAGCAGCCAAGAGTTGGTAGCGGGAGTGGTCGGAGAGACCCAGTACTTC.

This clonotype occurred many times. The chain uses TRBV11-2 and TRBJ1-4, with unresolved D. This CDR3 has 13 amino acids. The ends were cut back, 2 bases at V and 8 bases at J, with 9 bases in the middle. CDR1 is SGHAT and CDR2 is FQNNGV in the germline V gene. CDR3 DNA: TGTGCCAGCAGCTTAAACCCGGAGGAAAAACTGTTTTTT. Residues: CASSLNPEEKLFF.

This clonotype was seen many times. V is TRBV7-9 and J is TRBJ2-3, with D uncertain. This CDR3 region has 14 residues. V was shortened by 3 bases and J by 2 bases, with 9 bases between the two germline ends. Germline V gene data show CDR1 as SEHNR and CDR2 as FQNEAQ (reference sequence). The CDR3 nucleotides are TGTGCCAGCAGCTTTACTGGTCTCACAGATACGCAGTATTTT. It yields the protein CASSFTGLTDTQYF.

The chain has TRBV29-1 and TRBJ2-1; tentatively, D is TRBD2 (5 bases). The CDR3 length is 12 residues. CDR1 is SQVTM, CDR2 ANQGSEA, per germline. With 7 bases removed from V and 1 base from J, the gap between germline ends came to 8 bases. The CDR3: CSAWTSYNEQFF. In DNA form, the CDR3 reads TGCAGCGCCTGGACTTCCTACAATGAGCAGTTCTTC.

This clonotype was counted at least ten times. This rearrangement joins TRBV5-1 to TRBJ2-3; no clear D. Trimming left V 5 bases short and J 6 bases short, with 10 bases between. The CDR3 consists of 12 residues. Germline CDR1 reads SGHRS; CDR2 reads YFSETQ. The CDR3 bases are TGCGCCAGCAGTGTGAATAGGGATACGCAGTATTTT. Residues: CASSVNRDTQYF. The complete variable domain, with remaining parts taken from reference TRBV5-1 and TRBJ2-3, reads KAGVTQTPRYLIKTRGQQVTLSCSPISGHRSVSWYQQTPGQGLQFLFEYFSETQRNKGNFPGRFSGRQFSNSRSEMNVSTLELGDSALYLCASSVNRDTQYFGPGTRLTVL.

The CDR3 region has the DNA TGTGCCAGCAGTTACTCGATTTCCGGGGAGCTGTTTTTT. Translating gives CASSYSISGELFF. The chain combines TRBV6-5 with TRBJ2-2; D not certain. The CDR3 has 13 residues. CDR1 is MNHEY and CDR2 is SVGAGI in the germline V gene. V was cut by 0 bases and J by 6 bases, with 5 bases left in between.

Many counts were recorded for this clonotype. V is TRBV7-9 and J is TRBJ1-1; D is uncertain. V was pared by 1 base and J by 4 bases, with 10 bases between. Germline-derived CDR1 and CDR2 are SEHNR and FQNEAQ (reference sequence). CDR3 size: 14 residues. The CDR3 DNA reads TGTGCCAGCAGCTTAGGCGGGTCGAGCACTGAAGCTTTCTTT. Amino acids: CASSLGGSSTEAFF.

This clonotype has a handful of counts. The V gene is TRBV28, the J gene TRBJ2-7; the D gene is possibly TRBD2 (6 bases). The CDR3 length is 17 residues. The V end was cut by 3 bases, the J end by 3 bases, with 21 bases between. Germline V lookup: CDR1 MDHEN, CDR2 SYDVKM. The CDR3 nucleotides read TGTGCCAGCAGTTTTCTCCCAGGGAGGCCCTGGTACTACGAGCAGTACTTC. Translating gives CASSFLPGRPWYYEQYF.

This clonotype came up many times. V gene TRBV20-1 combines with J gene TRBJ1-2, with no clear D. Germline assignment: CDR1 DFQATT and CDR2 SNEGSKA (reference sequence). Trimming took off 6 bases at V and 4 bases at J, with 15 bases between the two ends. The length of the CDR3 is 13 residues. The CDR3 DNA sequence: TGCAGTGCCGAGAGGCTCGGCGGCTATGGCTACACCTTC. Protein sequence: CSAERLGGYGYTF.

This clonotype was picked up one time. A read error is possible here, since a much larger clone lies one base away. The V call is TRBV5-8, the J call TRBJ2-2; D may be TRBD1 (6 bases). The V end lost 5 bases, the J end lost 4 bases, and 18 bases lay between the germline ends. CDR3 length: 16 residues. Per germline, CDR1 SGHTS and CDR2 YDEGEE. CDR3 amino acids: CASSYQGYASTGELFF. CDR3 in DNA: TGTGCCAGCAGTTATCAGGGGTACGCGAGCACCGGGGAGCTGTTTTTT.

This clonotype was counted ten times or more. The chain uses TRBV5-5 and TRBJ1-1; D not certain. The CDR3 covers 14 residues. V was pared by 1 base and J by 0 bases, with 7 bases between. Germline CDR1 and CDR2: SGHKS and YYEKEE (reference sequence). Here the CDR3 DNA reads TGTGCCAGCAGCTTGCGTATATTGAACACTGAAGCTTTCTTT. Its translation: CASSLRILNTEAFF. Full variable domain (outside the CDR3, taken from reference TRBV5-5 and TRBJ1-1): DAGVTQSPTHLIKTRGQQVTLRCSPISGHKSVSWYQQVLGQGPQFIFQYYEKEERGRGNFPDRFSARQFPNYSSELNVNALLLGDSALYLCASSLRILNTEAFFGQGTRLTVV.

This clonotype was seen more than once but under ten times. The chain recombines TRBV20-1 with TRBJ2-1; 9 bases fit TRBD2. The CDR3 extends over 17 amino acids. CDR1 is DFQATT, CDR2 SNEGSKA, per germline (reference sequence). V lost 3 bases and J lost 1; bases outside the gene matches: 10. This CDR3 is CSARGQNSGRSYNEQFF. The CDR3 coding sequence is TGCAGTGCTAGGGGACAGAATAGCGGGAGATCCTACAATGAGCAGTTCTTC.

The chain combines TRBV12-3 or TRBV12-4 with TRBJ2-1; a weak D match, TRBD2 (7 bases). This CDR3 is built from 15 residues. Trimming removed 6 bases from V and 7 bases from J, with 19 bases in between. The CDR3 coding sequence is TGTGCCAGCAGCGCCCGGCGGGGGCGGTCAAATGAGCAGTTCTTC. This sequence encodes CASSARRGRSNEQFF.

This chain connects TRBV6-1 to TRBJ2-3; D call uncertain. Germline CDR1 reads MNHNS; CDR2 reads SASEGT. V lost 6 bases and J lost 2, with 18 bases in between. This CDR3 spans 16 amino acids. The CDR3 spells CASSRPVAGYTDTQYF. The CDR3 region has the DNA TGTGCCAGCAGCCGACCAGTCGCAGGATACACAGATACGCAGTATTTT.

This clonotype came up many times. The chain recombines TRBV10-2 with TRBJ2-7, with D possibly called TRBD1 or TRBD2 (5 bases each). Trimming took off 9 bases at V and 6 bases at J, with 18 bases between the two ends. The CDR3 is 13 amino acids. The germline V gene encodes CDR1 WSHSY and CDR2 SAAADI. The CDR3 reads CASGPGTPAEQYF. Written as DNA, the CDR3 is TGCGCCAGTGGACCCGGGACCCCGGCCGAGCAGTACTTC.